This paragraph reports one T cell receptor (beta chain). Its antigen is undetermined. This record comes from a study of OX40 agonist ivuxolimab in advanced cancers. For the study at large: Cohort: 80% to 85% men, mean age approximately 60, aged roughly 23 to 79. Antecedent anti-PD-1, anti-PD-L1 or anti-CTLA-4 therapy was permissible, with under 50% having received some. Partial responses were recorded for three patients, including one with hepatocellular carcinoma and two with cutaneous melanoma. Study findings and constraints: More expanded clones were seen, on average, in CD8+ T cells than in CD4+.

Assay used: immunoSEQ multiplex PCR; TCRdb lists only in-frame clones, some missing. The sample lists about 46,000 clones, roughly 86% occurring once. This receptor was identified in an adult with an advanced solid tumor such as melanoma, head and neck, liver or kidney cancer. The sample in question was CD4+ or CD8+ T cells sorted from blood, obtained in a trial of the OX40 agonist ivuxolimab.

This chain's CDR3 is CASSPPPGPVPQPQHF. DNA for the CDR3: TGTGCCAGCTCACCCCCACCGGGTCCGGTGCCCCAGCCCCAGCATTTT. The V and J genes are TRBV18 and TRBJ1-5; D gene uncertain. Per germline, CDR1 KGHSH and CDR2 LQKENI. The CDR3 runs 16 residues. The ends were cut back, 3 bases at V and 7 bases at J, with 19 bases in the middle.